This T cell receptor beta chain appears in the sequencing data of a study of T cell responses to AZD1222 COVID-19 vaccine. Study-level findings and limits: The repertoires were collected only after the peak T cell response. When two AZD1222 doses had been given, Spike-specific TCR breadth and depth rose.

Second-dose intervals near 4 or 12 weeks were combined. Clones were read by immunoSEQ multiplex PCR, and TCRdb kept only the in-frame ones, dropping some. The data show some 69,000 clones, 83% seen once. In germline, CDR1 is ENHRY, CDR2 SYGVKD. The CDR3 length is 17 residues. V was trimmed by 6 bases and J by 0 bases, leaving 21 bases between them. A note on this clone: Its antigen is as yet unknown.

The chain has TRBV10-3 and TRBJ2-7; D may correspond to TRBD1 or TRBD2 (6 bases each). The source is an adult who received the AZD1222 COVID-19 vaccine. The sequenced sample was peripheral blood, obtained 28 days after the second AZD1222 dose. This CDR3 reads CAIRRRGKGESSYEQYF. Written as DNA, the CDR3 is TGTGCCATCAGGAGGAGGGGGAAGGGGGAAAGCTCCTACGAGCAGTACTTC.